The rows below give T cell receptor beta chains drawn from one sample of a study of Graves' ophthalmopathy and Graves' hyperthyroidism. MiXCR was run by TCRdb on the multiplex PCR reads, yielding one entry per CDR3 protein. The table lists hundreds of thousands of distinct CDR3 sequences, roughly two fifths of them singletons. The sequenced material came from peripheral blood. These receptors originate from an adult man with Graves' ophthalmopathy. Both conserved end residues are part of each CDR3. A D gene is named only where the DNA matches it firmly. Clone size, where shown, is once, few, many, or a class for clones that have expanded.

CDR3 length	D gene	V gene	clone size	J gene	CDR3 DNA	CDR3 protein
13	NA	TRBV6-1	NA	TRBJ1-1	TGTGCCAGCAGTTACATAAGGGACACTGAAGCTTTCTTT	CASSYIRDTEAFF
15	NA	TRBV20-1	NA	TRBJ1-4	TGCAGTGCTAGGGCGGCTTTCCCGGCGGATGAAAAACTGTTTTTT	CSARAAFPADEKLFF
16	TRBD1	TRBV10-2	many	TRBJ1-2	TGCGCCAGCTCGAGAACACAGGGGGTGGGGGCCTATGGCTACACCTTC	CASSRTQGVGAYGYTF
14	TRBD1	TRBV7-9	many	TRBJ1-2	TGTGCCAGCAGCTTCCGGGGACAGGTTGAAGGCTACACCTTC	CASSFRGQVEGYTF
13	NA	TRBV5-4	NA	TRBJ2-5	TGTGCCAGCAGCCAAGACGGGAGCAGGCCCCAGTACTTC	CASSQDGSRPQYF
13	NA	TRBV10-3	once	TRBJ1-3	TGTGCCACCAGCGGAAACTCTGGAAACACCATATATTTT	CATSGNSGNTIYF
16	TRBD1	TRBV7-6	NA	TRBJ2-7	TGTGCCAGCAGCTTAGCGATGGCTCAGGGGGCCTACGAGCAGTACTTC	CASSLAMAQGAYEQYF
16	NA	TRBV5-1	few	TRBJ1-2	TGCGCCAGCAGCTGGTTGTCCGGGACAAATAACTATGGCTACACCTTC	CASSWLSGTNNYGYTF
15	TRBD1	TRBV7-6	many	TRBJ1-3	TGTGCCAGCAGCTTCGACAGGGGCTCTGGAAACACCATATATTTT	CASSFDRGSGNTIYF
15	TRBD2	TRBV6-6	few	TRBJ2-2	TGTGCCAGCAGTTACTCGAGCGGGGGCAACGGGGAGCTGTTTTTT	CASSYSSGGNGELFF
13	NA	TRBV2	many	TRBJ1-5	TGTGCCAGCACCTTTGGTGGGAATCAGCCCCAGCATTTT	CASTFGGNQPQHF
13	NA	TRBV20-1	many	TRBJ1-2	TGCAGTGCTAGAGAGCAAGGAAACTATGGCTACACCTTC	CSAREQGNYGYTF
14	TRBD1	TRBV7-8	few	TRBJ2-7	TGTGCCAGCAGCTTCCCGGGACAGCTTTACGAGCAGTACTTC	CASSFPGQLYEQYF
14	NA	TRBV7-2	NA	TRBJ2-6	TGTGCCAGCAGCTCTTACCCGGGGGCAAACGTCCTGACTTTC	CASSSYPGANVLTF
16	NA	TRBV18	once	TRBJ1-1	TGTGCCAGCTCACCACGGGAGGGTTCGTTAGACACTGAAGCTTTCTTT	CASSPREGSLDTEAFF
16	TRBD2	TRBV7-9	NA	TRBJ2-5	TGTGCCAGCAGCCAAGAATGGCGGGAGGGCCGTGAGACCCAGTACTTC	CASSQEWREGRETQYF
15	TRBD1	TRBV2	many	TRBJ1-1	TGTGCCAGCAGGACCACCGGGACAGGGAGGGCTGAAGCTTTCTTT	CASRTTGTGRAEAFF
14	NA	TRBV12-3/TRBV12-4	many	TRBJ1-2	TGTGCCAGCAGCTTCGAACAGGGAGTAGGGGGCTACACCTTC	CASSFEQGVGGYTF
18	TRBD1	TRBV24-1	NA	TRBJ2-6	TGTGCCACCAGTGGCCGGGACAGGGGTTACCCCGGGGCCAACGTCCTGACTTTC	CATSGRDRGYPGANVLTF
15	NA	TRBV7-9	many	TRBJ1-5	TGTGCCAGCAGCATCCAAGGGGGAAATGGACAGCCCCAGCATTTT	CASSIQGGNGQPQHF
15	NA	TRBV19	many	TRBJ1-1	TGTGCCAGTAATGGGGACAACAACCGAAACACTGAAGCTTTCTTT	CASNGDNNRNTEAFF
11	NA	TRBV2	NA	TRBJ2-5	TGTGCCAGCAGGTACCGGGAGTCCCAGTACTTC	CASRYRESQYF
15	TRBD1	TRBV10-3	NA	TRBJ1-5	TGTGCCAGTTCCCCTGGGACAGGGACTAATCAGCCCCAGCATTTT	CASSPGTGTNQPQHF
16	TRBD1	TRBV11-1	NA	TRBJ2-1	TGTGCCAGTAGCAAAACCGGGACAGGGGTGGCCAATGAGCAGTTCTTC	CASSKTGTGVANEQFF
13	NA	TRBV7-3	many	TRBJ2-5	TGTGCCAGCAGCTTCGAAGTACAAGAGACCCAGTACTTC	CASSFEVQETQYF
12	TRBD1	TRBV29-1	NA	TRBJ1-5	TGCAGCGTGCCAGGGGGGGACCAGCCCCAGCATTTT	CSVPGGDQPQHF
13	NA	TRBV9	once	TRBJ2-2	TGTGCCAGCAGCCCGACGAGCACCGGGGAGCTGTTTTTT	CASSPTSTGELFF
18	NA	TRBV2	many	TRBJ2-2	TGTGCCAGCAGTGAAGCGCGGTTTAGCTCAGGAGACACCGGGGAGCTGTTTTTT	CASSEARFSSGDTGELFF
15	NA	TRBV7-2	few	TRBJ1-2	TGTGCCAGCAGCACCACTAGGACTGGTGACTATGGCTACACCTTC	CASSTTRTGDYGYTF
14	NA	TRBV6-5	many	TRBJ2-7	TGTGCCAGCAGTTCTACTGCCATGCGCGTGGAGCAGTACTTC	CASSSTAMRVEQYF
19	TRBD1	TRBV6-1	few	TRBJ1-2	TGTGCCAGCAGTGAAGCAGAAGGTCGTCGAAAGACAGGGGGCTATGGCTACACCTTC	CASSEAEGRRKTGGYGYTF
17	NA	TRBV7-4	NA	TRBJ1-5	TGTGCCAGCAGTCCCACCGGGGCAGACGGGCGAAATCAGCCCCAGCATTTT	CASSPTGADGRNQPQHF
15	NA	TRBV7-2	NA	TRBJ2-3	TGTGCCAGCAGCGCAGGGGTTGGGGGCACAGATACGCAGTATTTT	CASSAGVGGTDTQYF
12	NA	TRBV7-2	few	TRBJ2-3	TGTGCCAGCAGCTGGAGGGGAGATACGCAGTATTTT	CASSWRGDTQYF
14	TRBD1	TRBV7-9	many	TRBJ1-1	TGTGCCAGCAGCGCGGGACAGATGAACACTGAAGCTTTCTTT	CASSAGQMNTEAFF
14	TRBD2	TRBV9	many	TRBJ2-7	TGTGCCAGCAGCGTAGGCGGGAGGGCCGAGGAGCAGTACTTC	CASSVGGRAEEQYF
15	NA	TRBV19	many	TRBJ2-7	TGTGCCAGTAGTTCCCTCGTCGGGGATTCCTACGAGCAGTACTTC	CASSSLVGDSYEQYF
17	TRBD1	TRBV12-3/TRBV12-4	NA	TRBJ1-2	TGTGCCAGCAGGCCGGGACAGGGATCCCCCTCTAACTATGGCTACACCTTC	CASRPGQGSPSNYGYTF
16	TRBD1	TRBV10-3	NA	TRBJ1-5	TGTGCCATCAGTGAAGTATGGGGACAGGGTGATCAGCCCCAGCATTTT	CAISEVWGQGDQPQHF